The 30 T cell receptor beta chains given below trace back to one sample, sequenced in a study of blood T cell repertoires in COVID-19. The protocol was immunoSEQ multiplex PCR, while the TCRdb copy is restricted to in-frame clones and leaves out a portion. The sample gives 400,000 to 450,000 clones, roughly 87% of which show up once; less than 0.75% is in the top ten. Sequencing input: PBMCs or T cells enriched from blood (not recorded which). These TCRs come from a man aged 18 to 30 who had recovered from COVID-19.

This chain links TRBV5-1 with TRBJ1-1; D is uncertain. Trimming took off 0 bases at V and 11 bases at J, with 17 bases between the two ends. The CDR3 contains 14 residues. The germline V gene has CDR1 SGHRS and CDR2 YFSETQ. The CDR3 reads CASSLEVRVPGAFF. The CDR3 DNA reads TGCGCCAGCAGCTTGGAGGTCCGGGTCCCCGGGGCTTTCTTT.

V is TRBV4-2 and J is TRBJ2-7, with a possible D match to TRBD2 (6 bases). Trimming took off 0 bases at V and 2 bases at J, with 8 bases between the two ends. The CDR3 extends over 14 amino acids. Germline lookup yields CDR1 LGHNA and CDR2 YNFKEQ. The CDR3 reads CASSQDGGPYEQYF. As DNA, the CDR3 is TGTGCCAGCAGCCAAGATGGAGGGCCCTACGAGCAGTACTTC.

The chain has TRBV18 and TRBJ2-4; D perhaps matches TRBD1 (6 bases). The CDR3 is 16 amino acids. V was trimmed by 6 bases and J by 0 bases, leaving 15 bases between them. CDR1 and CDR2 from the germline V gene are KGHSH and LQKENI. The CDR3 sequence is CASSRQAPSAKNIQYF. The CDR3 bases are TGTGCCAGCTCCCGACAGGCCCCTTCAGCCAAAAACATTCAGTACTTC.

The V and J genes are TRBV7-3 and TRBJ2-2; TRBD2 is a possible D gene (6 bases). The germline CDR1 and CDR2 sequences are SGHTA and FQGTGA. The V end was cut by 6 bases, the J end by 1 base, with 9 bases between. This CDR3 has 14 residues. The chain's CDR3 is CASRGGKNTGELFF. DNA for the CDR3: TGTGCCAGCAGGGGCGGGAAGAACACCGGGGAGCTGTTTTTT.

CDR3 region: CASRPGGGKNTGELFF. CDR3 nucleotides: TGCGCCAGCAGGCCCGGAGGAGGGAAAAACACCGGGGAGCTGTTTTTT. The chain joins TRBV4-1 to TRBJ2-2, with a tentative D call TRBD2 (6 bases). V shed 6 bases and J shed 2 bases, with 16 bases lying between them. CDR1 and CDR2 (germline): MGHRA, YSYEKL. The CDR3 consists of 16 residues.

The gene calls are TRBV11-2 and TRBJ1-5, with a possible D match to TRBD1 (5 bases). CDR3 length: 13 residues. Germline CDR1 is SGHAT and CDR2 is FQNNGV. With 4 bases removed from V and 7 bases from J, the gap between germline ends came to 11 bases. The CDR3, as DNA: TGTGCCAGCAGCTCCAGGAGGGACCAGCCCCAGCATTTT. Encoded protein: CASSSRRDQPQHF.

The chain employs TRBV27 and TRBJ2-1, with 7 bases aligning to TRBD2. Germline CDR1 is MNHEY and CDR2 is SMNVEV (reference sequence). The CDR3 runs to 12 residues. Trimming took 2 bases from V and 9 from J; bases not matched to a gene: 1. The CDR3, as DNA: TGTGCCAGCAGTTTAGGGGGGGGTGAGCAGTTCTTC. It specifies CASSLGGGEQFF.

The gene calls are TRBV7-3 and TRBJ2-3, with D possibly matching TRBD1 (6 bases). The CDR3 extends over 19 amino acids. Germline lookup yields CDR1 SGHTA and CDR2 FQGTGA. The germline V and J ends were trimmed by 2 bases and 1 base, with 22 bases remaining between them. CDR3 nucleotide sequence: TGTGCCAGCAGCTTACCACTTGATCTTGGGGGCCCGTGCACAGATACGCAGTATTTT. This encodes CASSLPLDLGGPCTDTQYF. The complete variable domain, with remaining parts taken from reference TRBV7-3 and TRBJ2-3, reads GAGVSQTPSNKVTEKGKYVELRCDPISGHTALYWYRQSLGQGPEFLIYFQGTGAADDSGLPNDRFFAVRPEGSVSTLKIQRTERGDSAVYLCASSLPLDLGGPCTDTQYFGPGTRLTVL.

The chain couples TRBV18 to TRBJ2-7; 15 bases fit TRBD2. Trimming cost V 5 bases and J 5 bases; bases outside gene matches: 16. CDR1 KGHSH and CDR2 LQKENI come from the germline V gene. This CDR3 has 19 residues. The CDR3 protein is CASSSDPGLAGGGSNEQYF. The CDR3 bases are TGTGCCAGCTCATCCGACCCGGGACTAGCGGGGGGCGGATCCAACGAGCAGTACTTC.

The chain recombines TRBV4-1 with TRBJ1-5; the D is unclear. CDR3 length equals 13 residues. V lost 1 base to trimming and J lost 4 bases, with 5 bases between them. Germline V gene sequence: CDR1 MGHRA, CDR2 YSYEKL. CDR3: CASSQGQNQPQHF. The CDR3 nucleotides read TGCGCCAGCAGCCAAGGGCAGAATCAGCCCCAGCATTTT.

The rearrangement uses TRBV2 and TRBJ2-2; TRBD1 matches 7 bases. J lost 2 bases, V lost 8 bases, and 5 bases had no gene match. Germline V gene sequence: CDR1 SNHLY, CDR2 FYNNEI. This CDR3 comprises 14 residues. In DNA form, the CDR3 reads TGTGCCAGCTCCACAGGGGTCAACACCGGGGAGCTGTTTTTT. Its protein is CASSTGVNTGELFF.

The chain couples TRBV6-5 to TRBJ2-5, with a possible D match to TRBD1 (5 bases). CDR1 is MNHEY and CDR2 is SVGAGI in the germline V gene. The CDR3 totals 13 residues. Trimming stripped 5 bases from V and 5 bases from J, with 12 bases between. The CDR3 nucleotides are TGTGCCAGCAGTAGACAGTTTGGGGAGACCCAGTACTTC. Residues: CASSRQFGETQYF.

The chain is built from TRBV11-3 and TRBJ2-1; 12 bases map to TRBD2. The CDR3 covers 16 residues. V gave up 0 bases and J gave up 6 bases; unmatched junction bases: 3. The germline V gene has CDR1 SGHNT and CDR2 YENEEA. This chain's CDR3 is CASSLDLTSGGNEQFF. The CDR3 DNA reads as TGTGCCAGCAGCTTAGATCTGACTAGCGGGGGCAATGAGCAGTTCTTC.

The rearrangement links TRBV15 to TRBJ2-3; 11 positions agree with TRBD2. V trimming: 3 bases; J trimming: 1 base; junction bases outside the gene matches: 3. The germline gives CDR1 LNHNV, CDR2 YYDKDF (reference sequence). The CDR3 runs 16 residues. The CDR3 region is CATSSSGRVGTDTQYF. The CDR3 DNA follows: TGTGCCACCAGCAGTAGCGGGAGGGTGGGCACAGATACGCAGTATTTT.

The chain employs TRBV6-5 and TRBJ2-1; maybe TRBD2 (6 bases). Germline values: CDR1 MNHEY, CDR2 SVGAGI. V was cut by 8 bases and J by 9 bases, with 23 bases left in between. The CDR3 runs 15 residues. DNA for the CDR3: TGTGCCAGCCTCGGAGGGCTTTCTGGGGTCAGTGAGCAGTTCTTC. This gives the protein CASLGGLSGVSEQFF.

The V gene is TRBV19, the J gene TRBJ2-7, with 7 bases lining up with TRBD1. The CDR3 is made up of 15 amino acids. V shed 6 bases, J shed 0 bases, and the junction held 8 bases outside the gene matches. CDR1 and CDR2 (germline): LNHDA, SQIVND (reference sequence). In nucleotides, the CDR3 is TGTGCCAGTAGCTCTGGACAGGCCAGCTCCTACGAGCAGTACTTC. This sequence encodes CASSSGQASSYEQYF. The full variable domain, rest sourced from reference TRBV19 and TRBJ2-7, is DGGITQSPKYLFRKEGQNVTLSCEQNLNHDAMYWYRQDPGQGLRLIYYSQIVNDFQKGDIAEGYSVSREKKESFPLTVTSAQKNPTAFYLCASSSGQASSYEQYFGPGTRLTVT.

CDR3 loop: CAISDPSGGGEKLFF. The CDR3 DNA reads as TGTGCCATCAGTGACCCATCAGGGGGCGGTGAAAAACTGTTTTTT. The chain joins TRBV10-3 to TRBJ1-4; 8 bases align to TRBD1. The CDR3 spans 15 residues. CDR1 and CDR2 from the germline V gene are ENHRY and SYGVKD. The V segment lost 3 bases and the J segment 7 bases; nucleotides outside the gene matches: 7.

DNA of the CDR3: TGTGCCAGCAGCTTAAGGGCGGGATTTGGAAACACCATATATTTT. Encoded protein: CASSLRAGFGNTIYF. The genes are TRBV7-3 and TRBJ1-3; no clear D. The germline V gene has CDR1 SGHTA and CDR2 FQGTGA. The CDR3 has 15 residues. V was clipped by 1 base and J by 3 bases, with 10 bases between them.

The gene calls are TRBV19 and TRBJ1-6, with 7 nucleotides matching TRBD1. The CDR3 length is 15 residues. Germline V lookup: CDR1 LNHDA, CDR2 SQIVND (reference sequence). V was pared by 6 bases and J by 6 bases, with 8 bases of the junction left unmatched. The CDR3 here is CASSLMTGSNSPLHF. As DNA, the CDR3 is TGTGCCAGTAGCCTTATGACAGGGAGTAATTCACCCCTCCACTTT.

V is TRBV28 and J is TRBJ1-5; 8 bases map to TRBD1. Germline lookup yields CDR1 MDHEN and CDR2 SYDVKM. The CDR3 extends over 15 amino acids. V lost 10 bases and J lost 6; bases outside the gene matches: 14. CDR3 nucleotide sequence: TGTGCCACCCAGCGCGGGGACAGGTTATTTCAGCCCCAGCATTTT. Its translation is CATQRGDRLFQPQHF.

The chain couples TRBV7-9 to TRBJ1-1; no reliable D call. Germline CDR1 reads SEHNR; CDR2 reads FQNEAQ (reference sequence). The CDR3 length is 16 residues. The V and J ends lost 2 bases and 0 bases respectively, with 13 bases between them. The CDR3 loop is CASSLIWGAMNTEAFF. DNA for the CDR3: TGTGCCAGCAGCTTAATCTGGGGAGCTATGAACACTGAAGCTTTCTTT.

This chain connects TRBV10-3 to TRBJ2-1; D remains ambiguous. Germline V gives CDR1 ENHRY, CDR2 SYGVKD. V was clipped by 10 bases and J by 0 bases, with 16 bases between them. The CDR3 contains 15 residues. CDR3 sequence: CASSRALSSYNEQFF. For the CDR3, the DNA is TGTGCCAGCAGCCGCGCTTTGAGCTCCTACAATGAGCAGTTCTTC.

The CDR3 DNA follows: TGTGCCAGCACCCTGGGGGGAGGGAAACTCGGGTTCGGTGGCTACACCTTC. This translates into CASTLGGGKLGFGGYTF. The chain has TRBV28 and TRBJ1-2; D perhaps matches TRBD1 (5 bases). Trimming cost V 7 bases and J 7 bases, with 28 bases left between them. Germline V gene sequence: CDR1 MDHEN, CDR2 SYDVKM. CDR3 length: 17 amino acids.

The chain carries TRBV29-1 and TRBJ2-7; 7 bases are shared with TRBD1. Trimming took 0 bases from V and 12 from J; bases not matched to a gene: 11. Per germline, CDR1 SQVTM and CDR2 ANQGSEA. The CDR3 spans 13 residues. Here the CDR3 DNA reads TGCAGCGTTGAAGAGAATCCGGGACAGAAATTGTACTTC. It yields the protein CSVEENPGQKLYF.

The V gene is TRBV7-3, the J gene TRBJ1-3, with D perhaps matching TRBD1 (5 bases). This CDR3 has 17 amino acids. The germline CDR1 and CDR2 sequences are SGHTA and FQGTGA. V gave up 3 bases and J gave up 5 bases, with 20 bases separating them. The CDR3 coding sequence is TGTGCCAGCAGCTTCCCCTCCGGGGGGGTTCGCAGAAACACCATATATTTT. It translates to CASSFPSGGVRRNTIYF.

The chain couples TRBV27 to TRBJ2-2, with 7 bases fitting TRBD1. The CDR3 sequence is 16 residues long. The trim removed 2 bases at V and 5 bases at J, leaving 8 bases unmatched. Germline CDR1 is MNHEY and CDR2 is SMNVEV (reference sequence). The CDR3 here is CASSLQGTVWTGELFF. The CDR3 coding sequence is TGTGCCAGCAGTTTACAGGGGACAGTCTGGACCGGGGAGCTGTTTTTT.

The chain uses TRBV16 and TRBJ1-6; D is unresolved. The CDR3 has 17 amino acids. Per germline, CDR1 KGHSY and CDR2 FQNENV. The V end was cut by 4 bases, the J end by 0 bases, with 13 bases between. This CDR3 reads CASSPTSANSYNSPLHF. Here the CDR3 DNA reads TGTGCCAGCAGCCCTACTAGTGCTAACTCCTATAATTCACCCCTCCACTTT.

This clone was counted only a few times. The genes are TRBV3-1 (or the pseudogene TRBV3-2) and TRBJ1-1, with TRBD1 identical over 9 bases. J was trimmed by 11 bases and V by 5 bases; bases with no gene match: 6. Germline V gene sequence: CDR1 LGHDT, CDR2 YNNKEL (reference sequence). The CDR3 sequence is 12 residues long. CDR3 bases: TGTGCCAGCAGCGACCGGGACAGGGCTGCTTTCTTT. Its translation is CASSDRDRAAFF.

This sequence joins TRBV11-2 and TRBJ2-1; D perhaps matches TRBD1 (7 bases). Germline-derived CDR1 and CDR2 are SGHAT and FQNNGV. V gave up 1 base and J gave up 8 bases, with 12 bases separating them. The CDR3 sequence is 14 residues long. The CDR3 DNA is TGTGCCAGCAGCTTAGGAGGGGGCGGGGATGAGCAGTTCTTC. It is translated as CASSLGGGGDEQFF. The complete variable domain, with remaining parts taken from reference TRBV11-2 and TRBJ2-1, reads EAGVAQSPRYKIIEKRQSVAFWCNPISGHATLYWYQQILGQGPKLLIQFQNNGVVDDSQLPKDRFSAERLKGVDSTLKIQPAKLEDSAVYLCASSLGGGGDEQFFGPGTRLTVL.

CDR3: CASRGAERTGELFF. The CDR3 DNA reads TGTGCCAGCAGGGGGGCGGAACGAACCGGGGAGCTGTTTTTT. The J gene is TRBJ2-2, the V gene TRBV25-1; possible D gene TRBD1, 6 bases. Per germline, CDR1 MGHDK and CDR2 SYGVNS. Trimming shortened V by 6 bases and J by 5 bases, and 13 bases separated the two germline ends. The CDR3 sequence is 14 residues long.